This note documents a single T cell receptor beta chain sequence. The sample belongs to a study of T-cell reconstitution after alpha-beta-depleted transplantation in children. The CDR3 is made up of 19 amino acids. With V trimmed by 11 bases and J by 5 bases, 27 bases remained unmatched. Germline values: CDR1 PRHDT, CDR2 FYEKMQ (reference sequence). It was with unique molecular identifiers that the TCRbeta library was prepared. Via MiXCR, TCRdb re-called the PCR reads, giving one row per CDR3 protein. The sample gives 500,000 to 600,000 distinct CDR3 sequences, approximately 20% of which show up once; 2.5% to 4% is in the top ten.

The chain employs TRBV13 and TRBJ2-5, with 9 bases lining up with TRBD2. The sequence came from a human donor who donated a stem cell graft to a child with acute lymphoblastic leukemia. The sample consisted of PBMCs from the stem cell graft donor, taken from the stem cell graft. The CDR3 reads CACCLGARPGTSFVETQYF. Written as DNA, the CDR3 is TGTGCCTGCTGCCTCGGGGCCCGACCCGGGACTAGCTTCGTTGAGACCCAGTACTTC.